This entry concerns a single T cell receptor (beta chain). Antigen: not known. In the PCR, 60 Vbeta and 13 Jbeta primers were used. Sequencing used immunoSEQ multiplex PCR; TCRdb keeps in-frame clones, though not all of them. Of nearly 200,000 clones in the sample, roughly four fifths were seen once. The data derive from a study of cytomegalovirus exposure and HLA in healthy donors. Study background: Around 190 million T cells yielded more than 90 million unique TCR beta sequences, as an earlier analysis found.

Germline V gives CDR1 SEHNR, CDR2 FQNEAQ (reference sequence). The CDR3 loop spans 14 amino acids. V lost 4 bases and J 2 bases, leaving 11 bases between the germline ends. Points from the study as a whole: Later analysis found that TCR beta chains associated with HLA were more clonally expanded than other, equally common chains. Cytomegalovirus-associated TCR beta chains were listed, numbering some 180.

The rearrangement joins TRBV7-9 to TRBJ1-2; a weak D match, TRBD1 (5 bases). The TCR comes from a woman aged 45-60 years in good health and CMV-seropositive. The sample consisted of PBMCs. The CDR3 loop is CASSSNKGNYGYTF. CDR3 DNA sequence: TGTGCCAGCAGCTCCAACAAGGGGAACTATGGCTACACCTTC.